The 8 T cell receptor beta chains given below trace back to one sample, sequenced in a study of cytomegalovirus exposure and HLA in healthy donors. TCRdb's copy holds only in-frame clones and misses some; the assay was immunoSEQ multiplex PCR. The table shows some 250,000 clones, with around 87% occurring only once. Input material: PBMCs. The receptors come from a woman in her twenties or thirties in good health and CMV-seropositive.

CDR3 amino acids: CASSMGRGDQPQHF. The CDR3 DNA reads TGTGCCAGTAGTATGGGCAGGGGAGATCAGCCCCAGCATTTT. The gene calls are TRBV19 and TRBJ1-5; a possible D gene is TRBD1 (6 bases). The V gene's germline CDR1 is LNHDA and CDR2 SQIVND (reference sequence). Between the trimmed V and J ends, which lost 3 bases and 5 bases, there was a span of 11 bases. The CDR3 extends over 14 amino acids.

The chain joins TRBV6-1 to TRBJ1-2; D might be TRBD1 (6 bases). Germline assignment: CDR1 MNHNS and CDR2 SASEGT. The CDR3 consists of 13 residues. V lost 7 bases to trimming and J lost 1 base, with 10 bases between them. The CDR3 is CASNQGINYGYTF. CDR3 nucleotide sequence: TGTGCCAGCAACCAGGGGATTAACTATGGCTACACCTTC.

This clone has just a few counts. The chain has TRBV2 and TRBJ1-5; tentative D call: TRBD1 (6 bases). The germline gives CDR1 SNHLY, CDR2 FYNNEI. Trimming pared 7 bases from V and 3 bases from J, leaving 10 bases between. The CDR3 contains 13 residues. CDR3 sequence (DNA): TGTGCCAGCAAGGGGGATAACAATCAGCCCCAGCATTTT. It specifies CASKGDNNQPQHF.

To note about this clone: The junction and the germline gene differ at one end; a read error may be behind it. This chain links TRBV19 with TRBJ1-2, with D possibly TRBD1 on 5 matching bases. Germline values: CDR1 LNHDA, CDR2 SQIVND (reference sequence). The CDR3 is 14 amino acids. The CDR3 here is CASSIQGGDYGYTF. The CDR3 nucleotides are TGTGCCAGTAGTATCCAGGGAGGGGACTATGGCTACACCTTT.

This chain uses TRBV18 with TRBJ1-4, with 7 bases identical to TRBD1. CDR1 is KGHSH, CDR2 LQKENI, per germline. The trim removed 3 bases at V and 7 bases at J, leaving 5 bases unmatched. The CDR3 is 14 amino acids. The CDR3 nucleotides read TGTGCCAGCTCACCTGACCAGGGGGGTGAAAAACTGTTTTTT. It codes for CASSPDQGGEKLFF.

The genes are TRBV13 and TRBJ2-3; D uncertain. V was clipped by 4 bases and J by 1 base, with 9 bases between them. The CDR3 loop spans 14 amino acids. CDR1 and CDR2 (germline): PRHDT, FYEKMQ (reference sequence). This chain's CDR3 is CASSSGLGTDTQYF. CDR3 coding DNA: TGTGCCAGCAGCTCCGGTCTCGGCACAGATACGCAGTATTTT.

This clone was counted once. This chain connects TRBV23-1 to TRBJ2-1; 9 positions agree with TRBD2. TRBV23-1 is identified as an open reading frame with a role that is uncertain. V was clipped by 6 bases and J by 12 bases; unmatched bases: 24. The CDR3 runs 18 residues. CDR3: CASSVQSPAAERGVRQFF. CDR3 coding DNA: TGCGCCAGCAGCGTTCAAAGCCCTGCGGCGGAGCGGGGGGTAAGGCAGTTCTTC.

The genes are TRBV4-2 and TRBJ2-1, with TRBD2 as a possible D gene (6 bases). CDR1 is LGHNA, CDR2 YNFKEQ, per germline. The V and J ends lost 0 bases and 7 bases respectively, with 10 bases between them. The CDR3 has 14 amino acids. The CDR3 here is CASSQDPGGNEQFF. The CDR3 DNA reads TGTGCCAGCAGCCAAGACCCTGGGGGGAATGAGCAGTTCTTC.